These 24 T cell receptor beta chains were sequenced from one sample in a study of shared clonotypes between healthy human individuals. Produced via immunoSEQ multiplex PCR; TCRdb's table is partial and in-frame only. Of a few hundred thousand clones listed, roughly three quarters were seen once; the top ten hold approximately 12%. The sequencing input was PBMCs. The receptors stem from a woman aged 40 to 50 in good health. Some clones in this sample may be carry-over from other donors' samples.

This chain links TRBV18 with TRBJ2-2; the D gene is possibly TRBD2 (5 bases). This CDR3 region has 15 residues. V lost 4 bases, J lost 4 bases, and 13 bases lay in between. The germline V gene has CDR1 KGHSH and CDR2 LQKENI. Written as DNA, the CDR3 is TGTGCCAGCTCACAGGGAGTCCCCAGCACCGGGGAGCTGTTTTTT. Its protein is CASSQGVPSTGELFF.

Only a few counts were recorded for this clone. A read error may explain this, as a much larger clone is one base away. Likely a read error: the CDR3 ends without its conserved phenylalanine or tryptophan. The chain has TRBV29-1 and TRBJ2-7; D remains unclear. CDR1 and CDR2 from the germline V gene are SQVTM and ANQGSEA. The CDR3 contains 12 residues. Trimming took off 6 bases at V and 2 bases at J, with 11 bases between the two ends. CDR3 DNA: TGCAGCGTCGCTCATGGCCCCTACGAGCAGTACCTC. Translation: CSVAHGPYEQYL.

The rearrangement uses TRBV29-1 and TRBJ1-1; TRBD1 matches at 7 bases. Losses at the gene ends were 5 bases for V and 2 bases for J; bases not matched to a gene: 5. Germline-derived CDR1 and CDR2 are SQVTM and ANQGSEA. The CDR3 contains 13 residues. CDR3 in amino acids: CSVLGQVNTEAFF. In DNA form, the CDR3 reads TGCAGCGTTCTTGGACAGGTTAACACTGAAGCTTTCTTT.

The V call is TRBV19, the J call TRBJ2-7, with TRBD1 matching 10 bases. There are 14 residues in the CDR3. Per the germline V gene, CDR1 is LNHDA and CDR2 is SQIVND (reference sequence). Germline trimming cut 3 bases from V and 7 bases from J; bases unmatched to any gene: 6. The CDR3 DNA follows: TGTGCCAGTAGTATCGGGACAGGGGTGTGGGAGCAGTACTTC. Translating gives CASSIGTGVWEQYF.

V is TRBV29-1 and J is TRBJ2-3; maybe TRBD1 (6 bases). There are 15 residues in the CDR3. Germline assignment: CDR1 SQVTM and CDR2 ANQGSEA. The V gene lost 7 bases and the J gene lost 0 bases, with 17 bases spanning the gap. The CDR3 bases are TGCAGCGCCCGGGACATCTTTGCTAGCACAGATACGCAGTATTTT. Translated, it gives CSARDIFASTDTQYF.

The V gene is TRBV5-6, the J gene TRBJ1-3, with unresolved D. V was clipped by 0 bases and J by 2 bases, with 12 bases between them. Germline assignment: CDR1 SGHDT and CDR2 YYEEEE. The CDR3 extends over 16 amino acids. The CDR3 protein is CASSLGHHEPGNTIYF. The CDR3 DNA follows: TGTGCCAGCAGCTTGGGACACCATGAACCTGGAAACACCATATATTTT.

This clone was seen a single time. The chain carries TRBV4-2 and TRBJ2-1, with D possibly being TRBD2 (5 bases). The V gene lost 0 bases and the J gene lost 1 base, with 13 bases spanning the gap. This CDR3 is built from 17 residues. Looked up from germline, CDR1 is LGHNA and CDR2 is YNFKEQ. The CDR3 sequence: CASSQDPAGRSYNEQFF. The CDR3, as DNA: TGTGCCAGCAGCCAAGATCCGGCGGGCAGGTCCTACAATGAGCAGTTCTTC.

The V and J genes are TRBV14 and TRBJ2-1; weak D call: TRBD1 (5 bases). V lost 0 bases, J lost 8 bases, and 14 bases lay in between. The CDR3 extends over 15 amino acids. Per the germline V gene, CDR1 is SGHDN and CDR2 is FVKESK. CDR3 sequence reads: CASSQEARGWDEQFF. The CDR3, as DNA: TGTGCCAGCAGCCAAGAGGCTAGGGGCTGGGATGAGCAGTTCTTC. Complete variable domain (other parts from reference TRBV14 and TRBJ2-1): EAGVTQFPSHSVIEKGQTVTLRCDPISGHDNLYWYRRVMGKEIKFLLHFVKESKQDESGMPNNRFLAERTGGTYSTLKVQPAELEDSGVYFCASSQEARGWDEQFFGPGTRLTVL.

CDR3 in DNA: TGTGCCTGGAGTCCAAACGACGAGCAGTACTTC. Translating gives CAWSPNDEQYF. The rearrangement uses TRBV30 and TRBJ2-7; D not certain. Deletions cut 2 bases from V and 5 bases from J, with 7 bases between. Germline V CDR1 and CDR2: GTSNPN, SVGIG (reference sequence). This CDR3 is 11 amino acids long. Full variable domain (missing parts from reference TRBV30 and TRBJ2-7): SQTIHQWPATLVQPVGSPLSLECTVEGTSNPNLYWYRQAAGRGLQLLFYSVGIGQISSEVPQNLSASRPQDRQFILSSKKLLLSDSGFYLCAWSPNDEQYFGPGTRLTVT.

The chain carries TRBV4-3 and TRBJ2-2; tentative D call: TRBD2 (6 bases). This CDR3 has 18 amino acids. Deletions cut 1 base from V and 3 bases from J, with 18 bases between. From germline, CDR1 is LGHNA and CDR2 YSLEER. The CDR3 nucleotides are TGCGCCAGCAGCCAAGGGGTTGAGGAGTGGAGGGACACCGGGGAGCTGTTTTTT. Translation gives CASSQGVEEWRDTGELFF.

Many counts were recorded for this clone. The rearrangement joins TRBV7-9 to TRBJ1-3; 8 nucleotides align to TRBD1. Trimming removed 5 bases from V and 4 bases from J; junction bases left unmatched: 7. Germline loops: CDR1 SEHNR, CDR2 FQNEAQ (reference sequence). This CDR3 has 15 residues. The CDR3 sequence is CASSHRDRTGNTIYF. CDR3 sequence (DNA): TGTGCCAGCAGCCACCGGGACAGGACCGGAAACACCATATATTTT. Full variable domain (outside the CDR3, taken from reference TRBV7-9 and TRBJ1-3): DTGVSQNPRHKITKRGQNVTFRCDPISEHNRLYWYRQTLGQGPEFLTYFQNEAQLEKSRLLSDRFSAERPKGSFSTLEIQRTEQGDSAMYLCASSHRDRTGNTIYFGEGSWLTVV.

Remarks on this clone: Within the sample, other DNA sequences also encode this same CDR3. The chain links TRBV18 to TRBJ1-1, with D possibly matching TRBD1 (6 bases). Between the trimmed V and J ends, which lost 2 bases and 3 bases, there was a span of 10 bases. The CDR3 has 14 residues. The germline V gene encodes CDR1 KGHSH and CDR2 LQKENI. The CDR3 coding sequence is TGTGCCAGCTCACCAACAGGGAAGGACACTGAAGCTTTCTTT. Translating it yields CASSPTGKDTEAFF. The full variable domain, rest sourced from reference TRBV18 and TRBJ1-1, is NAGVMQNPRHLVRRRGQEARLRCSPMKGHSHVYWYRQLPEEGLKFMVYLQKENIIDESGMPKERFSAEFPKEGPSILRIQQVVRGDSAAYFCASSPTGKDTEAFFGQGTRLTVV.

The table lists this clone with many counts. V gene TRBV5-4 combines with J gene TRBJ1-1; D is ambiguous. V was cut by 7 bases and J by 1 base, with 8 bases left in between. This CDR3 contains 12 residues. Germline lookup yields CDR1 SGHNT and CDR2 YYREEE (reference sequence). This CDR3 reads CASAGSNTEAFF. The CDR3 coding sequence is TGTGCCAGCGCCGGATCGAACACTGAAGCTTTCTTT.

The genes are TRBV2 and TRBJ2-5; D not resolved. Per the germline V gene, CDR1 is SNHLY and CDR2 is FYNNEI. The CDR3 is made up of 12 amino acids. Trimming removed 7 bases at V and 9 bases at J, with 15 bases between. CDR3 sequence: CASMGYSWAQYF. For the CDR3, the DNA is TGTGCCAGCATGGGGTATTCTTGGGCCCAGTACTTC.

This clone was recorded at least ten times. Distinct nucleotide sequences in the sample also encode this CDR3. The CDR3 spells CASRESPGTGGHEKLFF. The CDR3 DNA reads TGTGCCAGCAGGGAAAGTCCGGGGACAGGGGGTCATGAAAAACTGTTTTTT. V is TRBV2 and J is TRBJ1-4; 11 positions agree with TRBD1. V gave up 6 bases and J gave up 6 bases; unmatched junction bases: 12. The germline gives CDR1 SNHLY, CDR2 FYNNEI. This CDR3 is 17 amino acids long.

V and J are TRBV28 and TRBJ2-2; D not certain. Germline loops: CDR1 MDHEN, CDR2 SYDVKM. The CDR3 is 17 amino acids. V lost 1 base and J 5 bases, leaving 17 bases between the germline ends. CDR3 DNA: TGTGCCAGCAGTTTATCCCCTGGACGGTCGCGGACCGGGGAGCTGTTTTTT. Translation gives CASSLSPGRSRTGELFF.

This chain uses TRBV29-1 with TRBJ1-1; D perhaps matches TRBD1 (6 bases). The CDR3 covers 15 residues. The germline gives CDR1 SQVTM, CDR2 ANQGSEA. Trimming pared 1 base from V and 4 bases from J, leaving 16 bases between. The CDR3 sequence is CSVEVVGQWGTEAFF. The CDR3 DNA sequence: TGCAGCGTTGAAGTCGTTGGACAGTGGGGCACTGAAGCTTTCTTT.

The V and J genes are TRBV4-2 and TRBJ1-4; the D gene is possibly TRBD1 (5 bases). Germline V CDR1 and CDR2: LGHNA, YNFKEQ. Trimming removed 1 base from V and 8 bases from J, with 14 bases in between. The CDR3 length is 15 residues. The CDR3 DNA follows: TGTGCCAGCAGCCAAGGGTCTAGGGGCAACGAAAAACTGTTTTTT. Translation gives CASSQGSRGNEKLFF.

The chain combines TRBV7-9 with TRBJ2-5; no definite D call. The assigned J gene may be wrong: the sequence end matches TRBJ2-7 better. Germline assignment: CDR1 SEHNR and CDR2 FQNEAQ (reference sequence). The CDR3 runs 15 residues. The CDR3 sequence is CASSNWARGSYEQYF. CDR3 sequence (DNA): TGTGCCAGCAGCAACTGGGCGCGAGGCTCCTACGAGCAGTACTTC.

The table lists this clone with a count of one. V usage is TRBV29-1 and J usage is TRBJ2-1; 14 nucleotides align to TRBD2. Germline-derived CDR1 and CDR2 are SQVTM and ANQGSEA. V dropped 7 bases and J dropped 5; count of bases not matched to a gene: 10. The CDR3 is 16 amino acids. CDR3 nucleotide sequence: TGCAGCGCCGGGGGACTAGCGGGAGAAGCGGACAATGAGCAGTTCTTC. It specifies CSAGGLAGEADNEQFF.

The chain uses TRBV2 and TRBJ1-5, with 7 positions matching TRBD1. The junction had 1 base not matched to a gene; V was cut back by 5 bases and J by 0 bases. Germline loops: CDR1 SNHLY, CDR2 FYNNEI. There are 14 residues in the CDR3. CDR3 sequence reads: CASSRDSSNQPQHF. The CDR3, as DNA: TGTGCCAGCAGTCGGGACAGTAGCAATCAGCCCCAGCATTTT.

Turning to this clone: This likely reflects a read error, since a far larger clone is one base away. At the DNA level, this CDR3 is encoded by other sequences in the same sample as well. The chain carries TRBV25-1 and TRBJ2-1; 7 nucleotides match TRBD2. This CDR3 has 14 residues. Germline CDR1 reads MGHDK; CDR2 reads SYGVNS. CDR3 nucleotides: TGCGCCAGCAGCCTAGCTGGGAGGGAGGGTGAGCAGTTCTTC. Amino acid sequence: CASSLAGREGEQFF.

A word on this clone: A read error is likely here: a far larger clone is one base away. The sample carries other DNA sequences with the same CDR3. In DNA, the CDR3 is TGTGCCATCAGAAACGCAGGGGAAGCTTTCTTT. It encodes CAIRNAGEAFF. This sequence joins TRBV10-3 and TRBJ1-1; maybe TRBD1 (5 bases). Per germline, CDR1 ENHRY and CDR2 SYGVKD. The V and J ends lost 6 bases and 8 bases respectively, with 10 bases between them. CDR3 length: 11 amino acids.

The chain couples TRBV6-5 to TRBJ1-1, with 10 positions matching TRBD1. Germline CDR1 and CDR2: MNHEY and SVGAGI. V gave up 8 bases and J gave up 2 bases; unmatched junction bases: 2. This CDR3 spans 13 amino acids. As DNA, the CDR3 is TGTGCCAGCGGGACAGGGGTCAACACTGAAGCTTTCTTT. It specifies CASGTGVNTEAFF.